The 13 T cell receptor beta chains in this list originate from one sample, sequenced in a study of T cell changes during pregnancy in multiple sclerosis. Method: immunoSEQ multiplex PCR; TCRdb's copy keeps in-frame clones and lacks some. The data contain around 39,000 clones, 88% of them singletons. This specimen consisted of CD4+ T cells from peripheral blood mononuclear cells, obtained before pregnancy. Receptors were obtained from a female donor with multiple sclerosis, enrolled in a pregnancy study.

The genes are TRBV10-3 and TRBJ2-1, with 8 positions matching TRBD2. Germline assignment: CDR1 ENHRY and CDR2 SYGVKD. The CDR3 loop spans 14 amino acids. Losses at the gene ends were 2 bases for V and 8 bases for J; bases not matched to a gene: 5. CDR3 DNA: TGTGCCATCAGTGAGCGGGAGGGGTTCTATGAGCAGTTCTTC. This translates into CAISEREGFYEQFF.

This chain uses TRBV30 with TRBJ2-3; D not certain. The CDR3 runs to 13 residues. V lost 0 bases and J lost 2, with 6 bases in between. Looked up from germline, CDR1 is GTSNPN and CDR2 is SVGIG (reference sequence). The CDR3 loop is CAWSVLVTDTQYF. CDR3 in DNA: TGTGCCTGGAGTGTGCTAGTCACAGATACGCAGTATTTT.

The chain is built from TRBV6-5 and TRBJ2-7, with a weak D call TRBD2 (6 bases). Between the trimmed V and J ends, which lost 2 bases and 4 bases, there was a span of 18 bases. The CDR3 is 16 amino acids. Germline V CDR1 and CDR2: MNHEY, SVGAGI. The CDR3: CASSYTYDAGRYEQYF. The CDR3 nucleotides are TGTGCCAGCAGTTACACCTATGATGCGGGGAGATACGAGCAGTACTTC.

The rearrangement joins TRBV28 to TRBJ1-5; D uncertain. The germline CDR1 and CDR2 sequences are MDHEN and SYDVKM. This CDR3 spans 14 amino acids. V gave up 4 bases and J gave up 0 bases, with 7 bases separating them. This CDR3 is CASSYSNSNQPQHF. The CDR3 nucleotides are TGTGCCAGCAGTTACTCTAATAGCAATCAGCCCCAGCATTTT.

This chain joins TRBV30 and TRBJ2-5; no definite D call. The CDR3 is 12 amino acids. Germline CDR1 reads GTSNPN; CDR2 reads SVGIG (reference sequence). Trimming cost V 2 bases and J 1 base, with 5 bases left between them. Written as DNA, the CDR3 is TGTGCCTGGAGTCTTAGCCAAGAGACCCAGTACTTC. The encoded protein is CAWSLSQETQYF.

This chain joins TRBV7-2 and TRBJ1-1, with D maybe TRBD1 (6 bases). CDR1 SGHTA and CDR2 FQGNSA come from the germline V gene. Trimming took 1 base from V and 4 from J, leaving 13 bases between them. There are 15 residues in the CDR3. The CDR3 nucleotides are TGTGCCAGCAGCTTAGAGGACAGCTGGAGCACTGAAGCTTTCTTT. This encodes CASSLEDSWSTEAFF.

This rearrangement joins TRBV4-1 to TRBJ2-1, with 9 bases matching TRBD2. V shed 1 base and J 7 bases; nucleotides not matched to a gene: 2. CDR3 size: 14 residues. Germline V gives CDR1 MGHRA, CDR2 YSYEKL. CDR3 loop: CASSQASGMNEQFF. CDR3 coding DNA: TGCGCCAGCAGCCAAGCTAGCGGGATGAATGAGCAGTTCTTC.

The gene calls are TRBV4-1 and TRBJ2-2, with a tentative D call TRBD2 (6 bases). Trimming shortened V by 4 bases and J by 7 bases, and 13 bases separated the two germline ends. The germline V gene encodes CDR1 MGHRA and CDR2 YSYEKL. CDR3 size: 14 residues. The CDR3 spells CASSPTSGVGELFF. For the CDR3, the DNA is TGCGCCAGCAGCCCGACCTCGGGGGTCGGGGAGCTGTTTTTT.

This chain connects TRBV19 to TRBJ1-1; no clear D gene. The germline CDR1 and CDR2 sequences are LNHDA and SQIVND (reference sequence). V was trimmed by 6 bases and J by 2 bases, leaving 7 bases between them. The CDR3 runs 12 residues. CDR3 bases: TGTGCCAGTAGGTATAAAAACACTGAAGCTTTCTTT. Its protein product is CASRYKNTEAFF.

The gene calls are TRBV7-8 and TRBJ2-7; D is possibly TRBD1 (5 bases). Trimming removed 1 base at V and 1 base at J, with 8 bases between. The germline V gene encodes CDR1 SGHVS and CDR2 FQNEAQ. The CDR3 extends over 14 amino acids. The CDR3 here is CASSLEGFSYEQYF. CDR3 DNA sequence: TGTGCCAGCAGCTTAGAGGGGTTTTCCTACGAGCAGTACTTC.

The rearrangement uses TRBV29-1 and TRBJ1-2; D gene unclear. CDR1 is SQVTM and CDR2 is ANQGSEA in the germline V gene. Trimming removed 4 bases at V and 4 bases at J, with 10 bases between. The CDR3 totals 12 residues. The CDR3 spells CSVVIQLYGYTF. DNA of the CDR3: TGCAGCGTTGTGATACAGCTCTATGGCTACACCTTC.

The chain has TRBV11-2 and TRBJ1-4; tentatively, D is TRBD1 (5 bases). Germline assignment: CDR1 SGHAT and CDR2 FQNNGV. V was pared by 1 base and J by 8 bases, with 14 bases between. The CDR3 length is 15 residues. CDR3 residues: CASSLGGKGNEKLFF. Written as DNA, the CDR3 is TGTGCCAGCAGCTTAGGGGGCAAGGGTAACGAAAAACTGTTTTTT.

This clone was seen a few times. The gene calls are TRBV6-5 and TRBJ1-5; D possibly corresponds to TRBD1 (5 bases). The CDR3 is 13 amino acids. The ends were cut back, 9 bases at V and 0 bases at J, with 9 bases in the middle. CDR1 and CDR2 (germline): MNHEY, SVGAGI. The CDR3 nucleotides are TGTGCCAGAGGAGGGGTTAGCAATCAGCCCCAGCATTTT. Amino acids: CARGGVSNQPQHF.